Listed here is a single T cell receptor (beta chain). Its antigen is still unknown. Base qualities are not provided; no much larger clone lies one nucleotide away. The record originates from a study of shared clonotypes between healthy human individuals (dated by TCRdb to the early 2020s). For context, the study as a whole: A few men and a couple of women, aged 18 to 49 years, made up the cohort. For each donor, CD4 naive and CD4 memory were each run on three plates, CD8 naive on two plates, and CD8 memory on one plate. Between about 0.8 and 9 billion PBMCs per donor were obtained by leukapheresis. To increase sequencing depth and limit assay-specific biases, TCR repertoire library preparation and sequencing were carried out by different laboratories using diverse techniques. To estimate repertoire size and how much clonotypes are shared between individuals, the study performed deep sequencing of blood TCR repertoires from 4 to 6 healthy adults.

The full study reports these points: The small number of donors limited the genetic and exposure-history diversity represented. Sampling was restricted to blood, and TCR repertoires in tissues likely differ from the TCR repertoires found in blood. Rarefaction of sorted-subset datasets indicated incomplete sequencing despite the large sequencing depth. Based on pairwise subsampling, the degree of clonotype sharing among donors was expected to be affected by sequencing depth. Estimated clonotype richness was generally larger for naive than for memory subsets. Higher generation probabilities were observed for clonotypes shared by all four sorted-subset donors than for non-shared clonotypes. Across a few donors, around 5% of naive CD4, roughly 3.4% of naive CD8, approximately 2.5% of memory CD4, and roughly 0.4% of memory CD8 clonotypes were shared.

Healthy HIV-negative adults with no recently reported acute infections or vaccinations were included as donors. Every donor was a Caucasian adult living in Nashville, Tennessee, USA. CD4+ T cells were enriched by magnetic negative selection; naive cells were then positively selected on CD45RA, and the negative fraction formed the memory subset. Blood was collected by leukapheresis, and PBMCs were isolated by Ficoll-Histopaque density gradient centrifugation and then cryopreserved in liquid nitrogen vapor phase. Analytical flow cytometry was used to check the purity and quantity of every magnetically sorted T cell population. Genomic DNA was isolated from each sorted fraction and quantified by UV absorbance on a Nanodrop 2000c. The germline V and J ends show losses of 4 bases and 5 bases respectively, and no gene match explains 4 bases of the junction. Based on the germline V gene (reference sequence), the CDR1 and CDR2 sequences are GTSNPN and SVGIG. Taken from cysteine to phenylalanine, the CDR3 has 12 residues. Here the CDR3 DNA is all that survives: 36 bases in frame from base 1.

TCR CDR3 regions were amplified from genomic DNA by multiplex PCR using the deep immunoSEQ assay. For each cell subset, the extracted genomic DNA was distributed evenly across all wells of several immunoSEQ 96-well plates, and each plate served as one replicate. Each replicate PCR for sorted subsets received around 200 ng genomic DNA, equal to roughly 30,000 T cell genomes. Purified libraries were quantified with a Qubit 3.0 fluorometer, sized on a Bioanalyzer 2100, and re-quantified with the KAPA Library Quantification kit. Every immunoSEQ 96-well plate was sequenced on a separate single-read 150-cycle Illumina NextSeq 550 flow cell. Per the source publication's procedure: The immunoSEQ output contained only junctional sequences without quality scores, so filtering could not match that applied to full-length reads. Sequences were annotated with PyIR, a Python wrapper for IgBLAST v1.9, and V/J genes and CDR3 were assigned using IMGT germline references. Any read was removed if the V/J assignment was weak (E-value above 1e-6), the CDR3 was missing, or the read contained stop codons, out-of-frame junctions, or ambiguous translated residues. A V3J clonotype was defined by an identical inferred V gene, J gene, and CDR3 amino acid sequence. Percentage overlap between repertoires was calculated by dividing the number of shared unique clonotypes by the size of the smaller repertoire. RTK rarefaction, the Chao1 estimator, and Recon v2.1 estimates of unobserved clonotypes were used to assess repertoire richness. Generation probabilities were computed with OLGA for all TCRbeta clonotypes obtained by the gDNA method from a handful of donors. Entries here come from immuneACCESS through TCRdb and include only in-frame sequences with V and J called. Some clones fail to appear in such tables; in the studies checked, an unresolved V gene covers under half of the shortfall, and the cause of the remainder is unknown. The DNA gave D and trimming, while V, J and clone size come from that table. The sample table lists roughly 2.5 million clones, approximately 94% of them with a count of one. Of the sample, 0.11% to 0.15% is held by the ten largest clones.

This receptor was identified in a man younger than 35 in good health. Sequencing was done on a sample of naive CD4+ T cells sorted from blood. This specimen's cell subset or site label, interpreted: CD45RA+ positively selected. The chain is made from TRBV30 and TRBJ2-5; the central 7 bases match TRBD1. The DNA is TGTGCCTGGAAACAGGGGCACGAGACCCAGTACTTC. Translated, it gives CAWKQGHETQYF.